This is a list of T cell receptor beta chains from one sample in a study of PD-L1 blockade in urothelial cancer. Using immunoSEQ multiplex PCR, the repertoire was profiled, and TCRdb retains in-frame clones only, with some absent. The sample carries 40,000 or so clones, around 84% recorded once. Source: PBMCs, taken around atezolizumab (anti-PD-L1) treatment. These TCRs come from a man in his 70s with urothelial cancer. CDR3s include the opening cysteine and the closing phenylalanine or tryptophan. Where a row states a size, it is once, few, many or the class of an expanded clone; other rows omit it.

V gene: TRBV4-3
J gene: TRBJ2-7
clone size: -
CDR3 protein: CASSQGPAGGPKSYEQYF

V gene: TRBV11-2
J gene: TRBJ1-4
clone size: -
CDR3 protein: CASSLVVWGGEKLFF

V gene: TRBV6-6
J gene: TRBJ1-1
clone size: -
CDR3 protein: CASYRGQTEAFF

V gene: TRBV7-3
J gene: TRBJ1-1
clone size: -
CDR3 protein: CASRRWGGGNTEAFF

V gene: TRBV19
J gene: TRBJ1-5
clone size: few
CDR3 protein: CGAGSSNQPQHF

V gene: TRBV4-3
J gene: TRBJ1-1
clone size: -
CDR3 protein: CASSGTANTEAFF

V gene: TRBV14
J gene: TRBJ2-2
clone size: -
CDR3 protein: CASSQDAAEPGELFF

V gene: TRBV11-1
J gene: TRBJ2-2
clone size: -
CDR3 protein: CASSLPRGQGTGELFF

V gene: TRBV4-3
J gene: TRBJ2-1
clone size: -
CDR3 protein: CASSQAPMDEQFF

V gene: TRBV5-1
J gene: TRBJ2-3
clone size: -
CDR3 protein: CASSSQREFGTDTQYF

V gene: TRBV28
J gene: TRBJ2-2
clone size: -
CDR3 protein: CASKELGDTGELFF

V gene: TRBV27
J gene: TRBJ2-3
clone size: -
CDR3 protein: CASSSLSTDTQYF

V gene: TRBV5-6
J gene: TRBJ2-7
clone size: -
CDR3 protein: CASSLGGVPGDEQYF

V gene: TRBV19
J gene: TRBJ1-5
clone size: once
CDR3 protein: CASSIIPLTGGNQPQHF

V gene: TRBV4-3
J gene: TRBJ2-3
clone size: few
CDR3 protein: CASSQGWTSGSGTDTQYF

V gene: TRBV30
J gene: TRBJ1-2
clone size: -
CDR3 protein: CAWRPGHNYGYTF

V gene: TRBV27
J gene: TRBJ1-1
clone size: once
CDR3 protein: CASSLQGPGVWGTEAFF

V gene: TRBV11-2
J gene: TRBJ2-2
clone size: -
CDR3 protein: CASSSTLTSVANTGELFF

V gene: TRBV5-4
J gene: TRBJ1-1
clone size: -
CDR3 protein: CASSLDSTEAFF

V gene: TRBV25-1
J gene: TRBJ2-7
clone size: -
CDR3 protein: CASKGGHEQYF

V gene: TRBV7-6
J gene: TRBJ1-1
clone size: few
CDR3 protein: CASSTGTEAFF

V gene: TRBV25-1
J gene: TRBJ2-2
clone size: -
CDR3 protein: CASSDLSSGRATDGELFF

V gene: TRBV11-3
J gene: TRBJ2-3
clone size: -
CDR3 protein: CASSSRGGGRMEERTDTQYF

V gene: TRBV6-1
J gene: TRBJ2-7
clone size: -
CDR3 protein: CASSRVRDLEQYF

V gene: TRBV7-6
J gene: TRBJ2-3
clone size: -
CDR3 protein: CASSLFGGTDTQYF

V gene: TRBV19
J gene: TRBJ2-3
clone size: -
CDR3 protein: CASSTGPRTDTQYF

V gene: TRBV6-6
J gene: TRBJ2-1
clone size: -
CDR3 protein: CASSYLGGYNEQFF

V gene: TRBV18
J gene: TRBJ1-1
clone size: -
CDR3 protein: CASSLRQGAVGVNTEAFF

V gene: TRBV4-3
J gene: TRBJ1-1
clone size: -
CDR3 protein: CASSFQGASEAFF

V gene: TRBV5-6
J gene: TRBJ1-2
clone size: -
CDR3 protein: CASSLGGVGYTF

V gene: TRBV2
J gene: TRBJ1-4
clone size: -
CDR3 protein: CASREIDEKLFF

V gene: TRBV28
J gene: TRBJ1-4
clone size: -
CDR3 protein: CAIITGDEKLFF

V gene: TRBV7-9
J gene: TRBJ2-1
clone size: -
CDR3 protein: CASSQLRSEQFF

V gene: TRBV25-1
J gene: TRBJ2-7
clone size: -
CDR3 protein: CASSEGGNEQGIGYEQYF

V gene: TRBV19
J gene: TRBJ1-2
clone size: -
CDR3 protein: CASSIQGDYGYTF

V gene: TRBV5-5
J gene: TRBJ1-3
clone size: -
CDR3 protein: CASSLRRGDSGNTIYF

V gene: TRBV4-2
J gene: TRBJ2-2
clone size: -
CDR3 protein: CASSQITNLNTGELFF

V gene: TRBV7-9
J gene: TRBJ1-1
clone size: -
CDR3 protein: CASISMGTGPAFF

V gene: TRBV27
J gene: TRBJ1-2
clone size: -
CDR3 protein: CASSSFRVGRRYGYTF

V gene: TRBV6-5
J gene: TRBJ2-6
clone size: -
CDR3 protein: CASSSRGGAGANVLTF

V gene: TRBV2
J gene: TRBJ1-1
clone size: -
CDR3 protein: CASRDGTGSYTEAFF

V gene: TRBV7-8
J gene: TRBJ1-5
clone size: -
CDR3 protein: CASSFQEAAQPQHF

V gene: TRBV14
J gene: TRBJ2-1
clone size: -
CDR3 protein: CASSQDRGGGPFFLYGNEQFF

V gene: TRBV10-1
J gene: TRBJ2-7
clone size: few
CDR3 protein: CASSESGDTYEQYF

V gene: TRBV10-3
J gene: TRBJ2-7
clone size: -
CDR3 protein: CAIKGRTDAYEQYF

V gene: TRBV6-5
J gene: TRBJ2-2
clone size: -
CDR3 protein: CASSYWQGGTGELFF

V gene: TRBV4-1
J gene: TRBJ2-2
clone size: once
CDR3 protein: CASSHPDRGNTGELFF

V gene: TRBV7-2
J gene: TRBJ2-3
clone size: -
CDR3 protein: CASSPQAGGTDTQYF

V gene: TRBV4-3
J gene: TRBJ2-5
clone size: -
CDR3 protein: CASSQQTSGGETQYF

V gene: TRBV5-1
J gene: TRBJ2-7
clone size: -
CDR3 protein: CASSPRGTRGQGFYEQYF

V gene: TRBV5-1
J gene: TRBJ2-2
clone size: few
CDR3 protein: CASSLRTRSTGELFF

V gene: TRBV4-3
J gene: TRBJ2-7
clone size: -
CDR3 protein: CASSQLAGPSYEQYF